This TCR beta chain was recovered during a study of CD8 T cells in ankylosing spondylitis. TCRdb processed the 5' RACE reads anew with MiXCR; each CDR3 protein has one entry. The table lists roughly 120,000 distinct CDR3 sequences, about 7% of them singletons, with 12% in the top ten. In its sample, this clonotype was seen many times. Trimming removed 1 base at V and 1 base at J, with 11 bases between. Germline V lookup: CDR1 SGHRS, CDR2 YFSETQ. CDR3 length: 16 amino acids. The receptor was derived from a male donor with ankylosing spondylitis or in good health (not recorded which). Sequences were obtained from blood, either unsorted or a sorted T cell fraction (not recorded which). The rearrangement links TRBV5-1 to TRBJ2-2; D is undetermined. CDR3 residues: CASSLQSLMNTGELFF. The CDR3 DNA sequence: TGCGCCAGCAGCTTGCAATCTCTCATGAACACCGGGGAGCTGTTTTTT.